This T cell receptor beta chain was sequenced during a study of T-cell reconstitution after alpha-beta-depleted transplantation in children (dated by TCRdb to about 2016). Notes on the research overall: T-cell immune reconstitution after TCRalphabeta/CD19-depleted allogeneic hematopoietic cell transplantation in children was quantitatively tracked in the study by means of TCR repertoire profiling.

The CDR3, from cysteine to phenylalanine, totals 15 residues. The DNA shown is the 45-base CDR3, in frame from base 1. V is cut by 0 bases and J by 5 bases, and the space between the germline ends is 11 bases. From the germline V gene (reference sequence), CDR1 is LNHNV and CDR2 is YYDKDF. The paper's findings and limits, for the study overall: In some patients, the high TCRbeta diversity seen at day 60 was put down to recipient T cells and intrathymic progenitors that had survived conditioning. About two months after transplant, the apparently early recovery of alphabetaT-cell counts reportedly depended on just several hundred clones that had expanded rapidly and came from non-depleted graft cells. Hyperexpanded clone frequencies declined over subsequent months; after one year, T-cell counts and TCRbeta diversity were mostly attributed to newly produced T cells.

The treatment or condition label, as the study defines it: allogeneic hematopoietic cell transplantation with graft depleted of TCRalphabeta T cells and CD19 B cells. The children who served as transplant recipients had been given grafts of TCRalphabeta/CD19-depleted allogeneic hematopoietic cells. Libraries came from PCR. The reads were generated on an Illumina HiSeq 2500. TCR library preparation used molecular barcoding, with unique molecular identifiers applied to normalize quantification of the TCRbeta repertoire. Starting from the raw public reads, TCRdb applied fastp trimming at Q25, assembled clones with MiXCR and retained in-frame beta chains. Each entry is one CDR3 protein sequence, shown with its most common DNA and genes. For this sample there are roughly 490,000 distinct CDR3 sequences; 10% to 12% appear just once. Clones ranked in the top ten supply about 15% of the sample. This clonotype appeared many times. The specificity of this receptor is unknown. The input lacks base qualities; no much larger clone sits a single base away.

This TCR derives from a female patient aged 2-9 years who had a stem cell transplant for aplastic anemia, so the T cells may come from the graft donor. The receptor chain draws on TRBV15 and TRBJ1-5; there is no confident call for the D gene. The input for sequencing was PBMCs, mostly from graft donor cells, taken 180 days after TCRalphabeta/CD19-depleted stem cell transplant. For the CDR3, the sequence is CATSRDLGSHQPQHF. The base sequence is TGTGCCACCAGCAGAGATTTGGGCAGCCATCAGCCCCAGCATTTT.